The clone carrying this T cell receptor (beta chain) was picked up a small number of times. Its target is not known. Germline CDR1 is MGHRA and CDR2 is YSYEKL. V lost 2 bases, J lost 3 bases, and 11 bases lay in between. The CDR3 contains 14 residues. This sample stems from a study of cytomegalovirus exposure and HLA in healthy donors. Donors were drawn from the 120-subject validation cohort, separate from the approximately 670-subject first cohort. TCRdb's copy holds only in-frame clones and misses some; the assay was immunoSEQ multiplex PCR. Among 150,000 to 200,000 clones listed, about 82% were seen once. General study points: Among the CMV-associated chains, a few were confirmed in vitro as specific for CMV antigens. A list of approximately 160 TCR beta chains associated with cytomegalovirus was given. Generally TCR sequences proved uncommon, though certain public TCRs appeared in numerous donors.

Sequenced sample: PBMCs. The genes are TRBV4-1 and TRBJ2-7; D is possibly TRBD2 (6 bases). The TCR originated in a man aged 30 to 39 in good health and CMV-seropositive. The CDR3 protein is CASSQPWGLYEQYF. CDR3 DNA: TGCGCCAGCAGCCAACCCTGGGGACTCTACGAGCAGTACTTC.